The next 11 T cell receptor beta chains were all read from a single sample in a study of brain metastases from non-small cell lung cancer. Produced via immunoSEQ multiplex PCR; TCRdb's table is partial and in-frame only. Here the sample spans some 4,300 clones, roughly 80% being singletons. The sample was primary lung tumor tissue. These receptors all come from a donor aged 40 or over with non-small cell lung cancer.

This chain links TRBV7-8 with TRBJ1-5; D is unresolved. Trimming removed 3 bases from V and 4 bases from J, with 10 bases in between. This CDR3 comprises 14 residues. Germline V gene sequence: CDR1 SGHVS, CDR2 FQNEAQ. The CDR3 loop reads CASSLESVNQPQHF. In DNA form, the CDR3 reads TGTGCCAGCAGCTTGGAGTCAGTTAATCAGCCCCAGCATTTT.

J is TRBJ2-1 and V is TRBV7-2; D is uncertain. V lost 2 bases and J lost 9, with 11 bases in between. This CDR3 contains 13 residues. Germline CDR1 and CDR2: SGHTA and FQGNSA. The CDR3 DNA follows: TGTGCCAGCAGCTTAACGGCATTCGGTGAGCAGTTCTTC. Protein product: CASSLTAFGEQFF.

The genes are TRBV2 and TRBJ1-5, with TRBD1 matching over 8 bases. Trimming took 2 bases from V and 1 from J; bases not matched to a gene: 4. Germline assignment: CDR1 SNHLY and CDR2 FYNNEI. The CDR3 contains 16 residues. In DNA form, the CDR3 reads TGTGCCAGCAGTGAACAGGGGGCGAGGAGCAATCAGCCCCAGCATTTT. Amino acids: CASSEQGARSNQPQHF.

The chain carries TRBV19 and TRBJ1-5; 8 nucleotides match TRBD1. The junction had 18 bases not matched to a gene; V was cut back by 3 bases and J by 11 bases. The CDR3 is 17 amino acids. Germline V gives CDR1 LNHDA, CDR2 SQIVND (reference sequence). CDR3 sequence (DNA): TGTGCCAGTAGTATCGCATTCTTTCGACAGGGGAGGCAGTCCCAGCATTTT. It is translated as CASSIAFFRQGRQSQHF.

This clone has more than one count but fewer than ten. The V gene is TRBV24-1, the J gene TRBJ2-1, with TRBD1 matching over 8 bases. There are 15 residues in the CDR3. V gave up 2 bases and J gave up 4 bases; unmatched junction bases: 3. Germline-derived CDR1 and CDR2 are KGHDR and SFDVKD. The CDR3 reads CATSDSGQVYNEQFF. CDR3 coding DNA: TGTGCCACCAGTGATTCGGGACAGGTATACAATGAGCAGTTCTTC.

The chain carries TRBV30 and TRBJ1-6; TRBD1 agrees at 9 bases. V dropped 0 bases and J dropped 7; count of bases not matched to a gene: 7. CDR3 length: 16 amino acids. The germline CDR1 and CDR2 sequences are GTSNPN and SVGIG (reference sequence). The CDR3 reads CAWSVFQGQGNSPLHF. CDR3 nucleotide sequence: TGTGCCTGGAGTGTATTTCAGGGACAGGGCAATTCACCCCTCCACTTT. Full variable domain (outside the CDR3, taken from reference TRBV30 and TRBJ1-6): SQTIHQWPATLVQPVGSPLSLECTVEGTSNPNLYWYRQAAGRGLQLLFYSVGIGQISSEVPQNLSASRPQDRQFILSSKKLLLSDSGFYLCAWSVFQGQGNSPLHFGNGTRLTVT.

V gene TRBV19 combines with J gene TRBJ2-3; D remains ambiguous. The CDR3 has 14 residues. V dropped 8 bases and J dropped 2 bases, with 14 bases sitting between them. CDR1 and CDR2 (germline): LNHDA, SQIVND (reference sequence). CDR3 protein: CASSEQPVTDTQYF. As DNA, the CDR3 is TGTGCCAGTTCAGAACAACCGGTCACAGATACGCAGTATTTT.

This CDR3 is CASSPLSSGSNTGELFF. Written as DNA, the CDR3 is TGTGCCAGCAGCCCTCTCAGTAGCGGCTCGAACACCGGGGAGCTGTTTTTT. This chain joins TRBV4-2 and TRBJ2-2, with D possibly TRBD2 on 6 matching bases. The CDR3 covers 17 residues. Trimming took off 4 bases at V and 0 bases at J, with 15 bases between the two ends. The germline V gene encodes CDR1 LGHNA and CDR2 YNFKEQ.

The J gene is TRBJ2-2, the V gene TRBV7-3, with 7 bases matching TRBD1. The CDR3 runs 16 residues. Germline V CDR1 and CDR2: SGHTA, FQGTGA. The V segment lost 4 bases and the J segment 1 base; nucleotides outside the gene matches: 6. The CDR3: CASSSGQPGNTGELFF. CDR3 DNA sequence: TGTGCCAGCAGCTCGGGACAGCCGGGGAACACCGGGGAGCTGTTTTTT.

This clone was recorded once. The V call is TRBV5-1, the J call TRBJ2-5, with unresolved D. The germline CDR1 and CDR2 sequences are SGHRS and YFSETQ. V lost 0 bases and J lost 1, with 10 bases in between. This CDR3 is built from 15 residues. CDR3 residues: CASSLGLSPQETQYF. The CDR3 DNA reads TGCGCCAGCAGCTTGGGTCTCTCGCCCCAAGAGACCCAGTACTTC.

As for this clone: Different DNA sequences within this sample yield the same CDR3. The chain couples TRBV19 to TRBJ1-2; D not certain. The CDR3 is 14 residues long. Germline loops: CDR1 LNHDA, CDR2 SQIVND (reference sequence). The DNA for the CDR3 is TGTGCTACCACGACCTTCGGTGGCAACTATGGCTACACCTTC. Translated: CATTTFGGNYGYTF.